The 5 T cell receptor beta chains below were found in one sample sequenced in a study of cytomegalovirus exposure and HLA in healthy donors. It was with 60 Vbeta and 13 Jbeta primers that the PCR ran. Generated by immunoSEQ multiplex PCR, the TCRdb table keeps only in-frame clones and is missing some. The sample holds approximately 120,000 clones, approximately 80% seen once. The sequenced sample was PBMCs. These TCRs come from a man in his forties or fifties in good health and CMV-seronegative.

V is TRBV21-1 and J is TRBJ2-7; TRBD1, the D gene given by the table, was not confirmed from the DNA. TRBV21-1 is designated a pseudogene. The CDR3 is 16 amino acids. CDR3 sequence (DNA): TGTGCCAGCAGCCTGGGACAGAGAGAGAGCTCCTACGAGCAGTACTTC. It encodes CASSLGQRESSYEQYF.

The chain joins TRBV11-2 to TRBJ2-5, with D possibly TRBD2 on 5 matching bases. CDR1 and CDR2 (germline): SGHAT, FQNNGV. Trimming pared 5 bases from V and 3 bases from J, leaving 19 bases between. The CDR3 contains 16 residues. The CDR3 region is CASSRGSVTPEETQYF. In nucleotides, the CDR3 is TGTGCCAGCAGCCGAGGGTCGGTTACACCAGAAGAGACCCAGTACTTC.

V and J are TRBV2 and TRBJ1-6, with 10 nucleotides matching TRBD1. The trim removed 6 bases at V and 5 bases at J, leaving 4 bases unmatched. The germline V gene has CDR1 SNHLY and CDR2 FYNNEI. The CDR3 contains 15 residues. CDR3 DNA sequence: TGTGCCAGCAGCGTCGGGACAGGGGATAATTCACCCCTCCACTTT. Its protein is CASSVGTGDNSPLHF.

This chain joins TRBV5-1 and TRBJ2-1; 9 bases are shared with TRBD1. V dropped 3 bases and J dropped 4; count of bases not matched to a gene: 2. The CDR3 has 14 residues. Germline CDR1 SGHRS, CDR2 YFSETQ. CDR3 residues: CASSWGQGYNEQFF. The CDR3 coding sequence is TGCGCCAGCAGCTGGGGACAGGGATACAATGAGCAGTTCTTC.

The CDR3 DNA reads as TGTGCCAGCGGATGGGGCGGGACAGGGGGAAGCGAGCAGTACTTC. It codes for CASGWGGTGGSEQYF. The chain combines TRBV6-5 with TRBJ2-7, with 11 bases lining up with TRBD1. Germline loops: CDR1 MNHEY, CDR2 SVGAGI. With 8 bases clipped from V and 6 bases from J, the junction kept 12 bases outside the gene matches. This CDR3 comprises 15 residues.